This T cell receptor (beta chain) appears in the sequencing data of a study of response to subunit inactivated influenza vaccine. TCRdb redid the calling of the RT-PCR reads with MiXCR, one entry per CDR3 protein. This table holds about 190,000 distinct CDR3 sequences, roughly 14% found once. The CDR3 runs to 14 residues. V was clipped by 6 bases and J by 2 bases; unmatched bases: 9. CDR1 and CDR2 from the germline V gene are DFQATT and SNEGSKA (reference sequence). Study-level results: Authors suggested each seasonal flu vaccination may recruit only limited numbers of new T cells.

This clonotype appeared many times. The antigen is undetermined. The receptor comes from a man aged 50 or older who received an inactivated influenza vaccine. The sample here was CD8+ T cells sorted from PBMCs, taken 5 to 6 days after vaccination. The chain is built from TRBV20-1 and TRBJ2-5; 7 bases are shared with TRBD1. The DNA for the CDR3 is TGCAGTGCCGAGACAGGGAAATGGCAAGAGACCCAGTACTTC. It translates to CSAETGKWQETQYF.